Following are 10 T cell receptor beta chains from one sample sequenced in a study of blood T cell repertoires in COVID-19. Produced via immunoSEQ multiplex PCR; TCRdb's table is partial and in-frame only. The sample holds 230,000 or so clones, about 88% seen once. Sequencing input: PBMCs or T cells enriched from blood (not recorded which). These receptors were obtained from a woman aged 50 to 60 who had been exposed to COVID-19.

The rearrangement links TRBV5-1 to TRBJ2-7; 9 nucleotides align to TRBD2. The CDR3 covers 15 residues. Germline assignment: CDR1 SGHRS and CDR2 YFSETQ. With V trimmed by 0 bases and J by 3 bases, 4 bases remained unmatched. In nucleotides, the CDR3 is TGCGCCAGCAGCTTGGGGCTAGCGGGGAGCTACGAGCAGTACTTC. Translation gives CASSLGLAGSYEQYF.

The chain links TRBV14 to TRBJ1-1; D is unclear. This CDR3 spans 15 amino acids. Germline V gene sequence: CDR1 SGHDN, CDR2 FVKESK. Trimming stripped 1 base from V and 11 bases from J, with 20 bases between. Here the CDR3 reads CASSQAPFKGAGAFF. The CDR3 nucleotides are TGTGCCAGCAGCCAAGCCCCTTTCAAGGGCGCGGGGGCTTTCTTT.

The chain couples TRBV28 to TRBJ1-4, with D uncertain. The CDR3 is made up of 12 amino acids. The V gene's germline CDR1 is MDHEN and CDR2 SYDVKM. The V end was cut by 8 bases, the J end by 6 bases, with 10 bases between. CDR3 loop: CASQETYEKLFF. The CDR3 region has the DNA TGTGCCAGCCAAGAGACTTATGAAAAACTGTTTTTT.

J is TRBJ1-2 and V is TRBV18; D unresolved. Looked up from germline, CDR1 is KGHSH and CDR2 is LQKENI. The V and J ends lost 1 base and 8 bases respectively, with 11 bases between them. The CDR3 consists of 13 residues. CDR3 DNA: TGTGCCAGCTCACCACAGAGGATAGGAGGCTACACCTTC. Its protein product is CASSPQRIGGYTF.

CDR3 sequence (DNA): TGCGCCAGCAGCCAAGTGTCTTCCGGGACAGACCACTCTCTCTCCTACGAGCAGTACTTC. This translates into CASSQVSSGTDHSLSYEQYF. This chain links TRBV4-1 with TRBJ2-7; TRBD1 matches 7 bases. Per germline, CDR1 MGHRA and CDR2 YSYEKL. The ends lost 1 base at V and 0 bases at J; junction bases unmatched: 18. This CDR3 has 20 residues.

The V and J genes are TRBV28 and TRBJ1-3, with D maybe TRBD1 (5 bases). Per germline, CDR1 MDHEN and CDR2 SYDVKM. The V and J ends lost 4 bases and 14 bases respectively, with 24 bases between them. This CDR3 spans 15 amino acids. CDR3 protein: CASSSYRQYRVPLYF. The CDR3 nucleotides are TGTGCCAGCAGTTCCTACAGACAGTATAGGGTCCCATTATATTTT.

This clone was seen once. CDR3 bases: TGTGCCACCAGCAGAGATTACAACAGCTACGAGCAGTACTTC. Amino acids: CATSRDYNSYEQYF. The chain joins TRBV15 to TRBJ2-7; no clear D gene. V lost 0 bases to trimming and J lost 3 bases, with 9 bases between them. Germline V lookup: CDR1 LNHNV, CDR2 YYDKDF (reference sequence). The CDR3 loop spans 14 amino acids.

The chain carries TRBV19 and TRBJ2-2; 8 nucleotides match TRBD2. The CDR3 is 15 residues long. Germline loops: CDR1 LNHDA, CDR2 SQIVND (reference sequence). J gave up 1 base and V 8 bases, and 6 bases lay outside the gene matches. CDR3 sequence (DNA): TGTGCCAGTCTAAAGAGCGGGGGGAACACCGGGGAGCTGTTTTTT. This sequence encodes CASLKSGGNTGELFF.

The rearrangement joins TRBV14 to TRBJ1-3, with D maybe TRBD1 (6 bases). V shed 2 bases and J shed 3 bases, with 17 bases lying between them. This CDR3 comprises 17 residues. Germline V CDR1 and CDR2: SGHDN, FVKESK. The CDR3 DNA reads TGTGCCAGCAGCCAACTCAGGGGCCGCCTGGGTGGAAACACCATATATTTT. Translating it yields CASSQLRGRLGGNTIYF.

This chain links TRBV6-5 with TRBJ1-2; D gene unclear. This CDR3 is 13 amino acids long. Trimming took 6 bases from V and 4 from J, leaving 12 bases between them. Germline assignment: CDR1 MNHEY and CDR2 SVGAGI. The CDR3 DNA follows: TGTGCCAGCAGCCGCAGCGGGCCCTATGGCTACACCTTC. Protein: CASSRSGPYGYTF.